This TCR beta chain was sequenced for a study of post-analysis software for immune sequencing data. At the level of the study: There were relapsing-remitting, secondary progressive and progressive-relapsing multiple sclerosis among the disease courses included.

The library was made from cDNA and included unique molecular identifiers. TCRdb ran MiXCR on the PCR reads and lists one entry per CDR3 protein. The sample carries almost 700,000 distinct CDR3 sequences, approximately 60% recorded once. Study findings and constraints: There was significantly lower normalized Chao1 diversity in multiple sclerosis patients than in controls. TRBV5-6, TRBV5-1 and TRBV20-1 were among roughly five TRBV segments more frequent in patients than controls.

Regarding this clonotype: Its antigen is unknown.

The CDR3 totals 15 residues. Per germline, CDR1 SGHVS and CDR2 FNYEAQ. This sequence joins TRBV7-6 and TRBJ2-5; no clear D. TRBJ2-7 explains the end of the DNA better; the J call may be wrong. The receptor was isolated from a girl aged 2-10 years with multiple sclerosis. Sequencing input: blood. CDR3 bases: TGTGCCAGCAGCCCGCTAACCGGTAAGGCCCACGAGCAGTACTTC. Protein sequence: CASSPLTGKAHEQYF.